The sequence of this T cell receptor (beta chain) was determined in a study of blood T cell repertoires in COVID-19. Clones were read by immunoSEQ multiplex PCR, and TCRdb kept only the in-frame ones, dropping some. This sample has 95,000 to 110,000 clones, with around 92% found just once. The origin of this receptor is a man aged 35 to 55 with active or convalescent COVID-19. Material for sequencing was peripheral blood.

CDR3 protein: CAIGGGPGNTIYF. The CDR3 DNA reads TGTGCCATCGGGGGGGGCCCTGGAAACACCATATATTTT. The chain uses TRBV10-3 and TRBJ1-3; possible D gene TRBD1, 6 bases. Trimming pared 8 bases from V and 2 bases from J, leaving 10 bases between. This CDR3 is built from 13 residues. Germline CDR1 reads ENHRY; CDR2 reads SYGVKD.